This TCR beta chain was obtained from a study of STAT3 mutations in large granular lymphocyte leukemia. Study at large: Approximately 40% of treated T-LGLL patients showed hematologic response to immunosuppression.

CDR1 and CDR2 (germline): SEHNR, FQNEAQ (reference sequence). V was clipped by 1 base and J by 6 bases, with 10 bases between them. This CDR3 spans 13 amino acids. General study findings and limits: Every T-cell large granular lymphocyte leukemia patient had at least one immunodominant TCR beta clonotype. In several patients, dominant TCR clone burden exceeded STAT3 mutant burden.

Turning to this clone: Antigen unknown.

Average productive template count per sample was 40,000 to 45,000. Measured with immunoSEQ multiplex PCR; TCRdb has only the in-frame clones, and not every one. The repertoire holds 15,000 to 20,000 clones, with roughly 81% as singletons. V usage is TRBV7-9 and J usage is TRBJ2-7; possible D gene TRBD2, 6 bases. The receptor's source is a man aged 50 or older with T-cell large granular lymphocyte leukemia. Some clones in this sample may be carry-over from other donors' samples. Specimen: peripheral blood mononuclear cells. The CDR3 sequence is CASSLGGVSEQYF. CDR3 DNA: TGTGCCAGCAGCTTAGGCGGGGTTTCCGAGCAGTACTTC.